This T cell receptor (beta chain) was documented in a study of blood T cell repertoires in COVID-19. Study summary: Spain, Italy and the United States supplied samples that represented acute and convalescent COVID-19. In each case, the material was cDNA or gDNA derived from T cells, B-cell-depleted T cells, or PBMCs.

Original processing methods: Counts of nucleated cells, estimated from reference gene primer amplification, were obtained. Only in-frame clones appear in the TCRdb table, and some are missing; sequencing was by immunoSEQ multiplex PCR. That table furnishes V, J and clone size, whereas the DNA furnished D and trimming. This table holds some 150,000 clones, approximately 88% found once. J lost 3 bases, V lost 2 bases, and 4 bases had no gene match. The CDR3 sequence is 16 residues long. CDR1 is SGHNT and CDR2 is YYREEE in the germline V gene (reference sequence). The sequenced material came from peripheral blood. This chain links TRBV5-4 with TRBJ2-1, with 11 bases matching TRBD2. The TCR was taken from a woman in her forties or fifties with acute or convalescent COVID-19. The CDR3: CASSFSSGGLYNEQFF. CDR3 DNA sequence: TGTGCCAGCAGCTTTTCTAGCGGGGGGCTCTACAATGAGCAGTTCTTC.